This TCR beta chain was observed in a study of blood T cell repertoires in COVID-19. Study background: Material from acute and convalescent COVID-19 was sourced from the United States, Italy and Spain.

Sequencing used immunoSEQ multiplex PCR; TCRdb keeps in-frame clones, though not all of them. In the table there are 15,000 to 20,000 clones, about 80% of which are singletons. The CDR3 sequence is 14 residues long. Trimming removed 5 bases at V and 1 base at J, with 9 bases between. The germline V gene has CDR1 SEHNR and CDR2 FQNEAQ (reference sequence). This TCR was sampled from a man aged 80 or over with acute or convalescent COVID-19. Sequencing input: peripheral blood. This sequence joins TRBV7-9 and TRBJ1-5, with D possibly being TRBD1 (5 bases). For the CDR3, the DNA is TGTGCCAGCAGCCCGCGGGGCAGCAATCAGCCCCAGCATTTT. Protein: CASSPRGSNQPQHF.